The present entry profiles one TCR beta chain with its context. Each CDR3 protein gets one entry after TCRdb re-called the 5' RACE reads with MiXCR. The table lists 1.5 million to 2 million distinct CDR3 sequences, more than 30% of them singletons. J gave up 3 bases and V 3 bases, and 6 bases lay outside the gene matches. The V gene's germline CDR1 is DFQATT and CDR2 SNEGSKA (reference sequence). The CDR3 is made up of 14 amino acids. This record belongs to a study of identical twins. Sequencing used cord blood. The sequence was collected from a newborn girl in good health. This chain connects TRBV20-1 to TRBJ2-5; 8 bases match TRBD1. In DNA, the CDR3 is TGCAGTGCTAGCCGATTGGACAGGGAAGAGACCCAGTACTTC. Protein product: CSASRLDREETQYF.